This T cell receptor (beta chain) appears in the sequencing data of a study of CD8+ T cells in alopecia areata. Study outcomes and limitations: Researchers say the link of baseline CD8+ expansion to response remains uncertain, with one nonresponder.

Sequencing templates came from extracted RNA that was reverse transcribed into cDNA. Profiled with immunoSEQ multiplex PCR; TCRdb holds only in-frame clones, not every one. Counted here are some 95,000 clones, roughly 40% occurring once; the ten biggest clones make up less than 20%. The germline V gene has CDR1 SQVTM and CDR2 ANQGSEA. The CDR3 runs to 13 residues. The treatment here: oral pan-JAK inhibitor, 5-10 mg twice daily. On this clone itself: Antigen unknown. A read error may produce the germline difference seen at one junction end.

The chain employs TRBV29-1 and TRBJ1-2; TRBD1 aligns across 9 bases. The sample was CD8+ T cells sorted from blood, taken at week 24, from a patient treated with tofacitinib. The receptor was derived from a human donor with alopecia areata. The CDR3: CSAEQGAHYGYTF. The CDR3 DNA reads as TGCAGCGCTGAACAGGGGGCCCACTATGGCTACACCTTC.